These T cell receptor beta chains were read from a single sample in a study of blood T cell repertoires in COVID-19. The data were produced by immunoSEQ multiplex PCR, yet TCRdb's version contains in-frame clones alone and is incomplete. The sample yields about 60,000 clones, more than 90% seen once. Sequenced: peripheral blood. The source is a man aged 55 to 70 with acute or convalescent COVID-19. Both conserved end residues are part of each CDR3. D genes are given only for firm matches. Not all rows give a size; the values are once, few, many and, for expanded clones, a class.

J	size	D	V	DNA	CDR3
TRBJ1-4	-	-	TRBV29-1	TGCAGCTTCTCCCTCGGTAGTAATGAAAAACTGTTTTTT	CSFSLGSNEKLFF
TRBJ1-1	-	-	TRBV6-5	TGTGCCAGCAGCCGGGGGGCCGGGAACACTGAAGCTTTCTTT	CASSRGAGNTEAFF
TRBJ2-7	-	TRBD2	TRBV4-2	TGTGCCAGCAGCCAAGGACTAGCCGATATTACCTACGAGCAGTACTTC	CASSQGLADITYEQYF
TRBJ2-7	-	-	TRBV9	TGTGCCAGCAGCCCTAGTGACAGGCCACCCTACGAGCAGTACTTC	CASSPSDRPPYEQYF
TRBJ1-4	-	-	TRBV5-1	TGCGCCAGCAGTCAACAGGGTCGTGAAAAACTGTTTTTT	CASSQQGREKLFF
TRBJ2-3	-	-	TRBV11-1	TGTGCCAGCAGCTTAAGCGGCACAGATACGCAGTATTTT	CASSLSGTDTQYF
TRBJ2-1	-	-	TRBV28	TGTGCCAGCAGTTTTTTGCGAATATACAATGAGCAGTTCTTC	CASSFLRIYNEQFF
TRBJ2-1	few	TRBD2	TRBV27	TGTGCCAGTGGGTCTAGCGGCTCCTACAATGAGCAGTTCTTC	CASGSSGSYNEQFF
TRBJ1-1	-	-	TRBV3-1/TRBV3-2	TGTGCCAGCAGCATGACAGAGAACACTGAAGCTTTCTTT	CASSMTENTEAFF
TRBJ2-7	-	TRBD1	TRBV19	TGTGCCAGTAGCAGGGGACAGGGAGGATCCGAGCAGTACTTC	CASSRGQGGSEQYF
TRBJ2-7	-	TRBD1	TRBV4-3	TGCGCCAGCAGCCCGAGGGGGAGACAGGGGGCGTACGAGCAGTACTTC	CASSPRGRQGAYEQYF
TRBJ1-2	-	-	TRBV18	TGTGCCAGCTCACCTATGGGGCGCCAGATTCCAGAACTCTACACCTTC	CASSPMGRQIPELYTF
TRBJ2-7	-	TRBD1	TRBV27	TGTGCCAGCAGACGTATTTTTAGTGACCGGGACAGGGAACCATACGAGCAGTACTTC	CASRRIFSDRDREPYEQYF
TRBJ1-5	-	-	TRBV19	TGTGCCAGTAGTGCCCCGGGGGGGGCAAATCAGCCCCAGCATTTT	CASSAPGGANQPQHF
TRBJ1-2	-	TRBD1	TRBV27	TGTGCCAGCAGTGATAGTGACAGGGGGGGCTATGGCTACACCTTC	CASSDSDRGGYGYTF
TRBJ2-5	-	TRBD1	TRBV11-3	TGTGCCAGCAGCGACAGGCAAACAGGGGGCGAGACCCAGTACTTC	CASSDRQTGGETQYF
TRBJ2-5	-	-	TRBV3-1/TRBV3-2	TGTGCCAGCAGCCAAGGGTTTGGGGGAGCGGGAGAGACCCAGTACTTC	CASSQGFGGAGETQYF
TRBJ2-1	-	TRBD1	TRBV3-1/TRBV3-2	TGTGCCAGCAGCCAAGATTTGGGGACAGGGGAATACTGGGGGCTAAATGAGCAGTTCTTC	CASSQDLGTGEYWGLNEQFF
TRBJ1-2	-	-	TRBV28	TGTGCCAGCAGTTTTGGGGCCAGGGTGTTCCACACCTTC	CASSFGARVFHTF
TRBJ1-4	-	TRBD1	TRBV28	TGTGCCACCCGGACAGGTCGGGATGAAAAACTGTTTTTT	CATRTGRDEKLFF
TRBJ2-5	-	TRBD1	TRBV7-8	TGTGCCAGCTCGCTGGACAGGCCGACCCCCCAAGAGACCCAGTACTTC	CASSLDRPTPQETQYF
TRBJ2-5	few	-	TRBV5-5	TGTGCCAGCAGCTTGTCGGTGGGCATGGAGACCCAGTACTTC	CASSLSVGMETQYF
TRBJ2-1	once	-	TRBV2	TGTGCCAGCAGATCTACTAGTTTATGGCAGTTCTTC	CASRSTSLWQFF
TRBJ2-1	-	-	TRBV4-1	TGCGCCAGCAGCCAACTGACAGGCGTCGAGCGCAATGAGCAGTTCTTC	CASSQLTGVERNEQFF
TRBJ1-6	-	TRBD1	TRBV7-3	TGTGCCAGCAGCTTGGCAGGGGGTAGGAATTCACCCCTCCACTTT	CASSLAGGRNSPLHF
TRBJ1-6	once	-	TRBV12-3/TRBV12-4	TGTGCCAGCAGTTTACGGGGAAATTCACCCCTCCACTTT	CASSLRGNSPLHF
TRBJ2-3	-	TRBD2	TRBV7-9	TGTGCCAGCAGCCCTCGGGTAGCGGGAAACAAAAATACGCAGTATTTT	CASSPRVAGNKNTQYF
TRBJ1-1	-	-	TRBV28	TGTGCCAGCAGTTTGCCACAGGGAATGAACACTGAAGCTTTCTTT	CASSLPQGMNTEAFF
TRBJ2-3	-	-	TRBV7-3	TGTGCCAGCAGCTTAACACCGAGGAGCACAGATACGCAGTATTTT	CASSLTPRSTDTQYF
TRBJ1-2	-	TRBD1	TRBV6-5	TGTGCCAGCGGGAAGACAGGGATCGGTGACTATGGCTACACCTTC	CASGKTGIGDYGYTF
TRBJ1-3	-	-	TRBV28	TGTGCCAGCAGTTCGCCGGGGGTAACCTCTGGAAACACCATATATTTT	CASSSPGVTSGNTIYF
TRBJ1-5	-	-	TRBV4-2	TGTGCCAGCAGCGTGCAGTCTAGCAATCAGCCCCAGCATTTT	CASSVQSSNQPQHF
TRBJ2-1	once	TRBD2	TRBV5-8	TGTGCCAGCAGCCCTTTAGCGGGCACCGACTACAATGAGCAGTTCTTC	CASSPLAGTDYNEQFF
TRBJ2-3	-	TRBD2	TRBV10-3	TGTGCCATCACGGCCGGGAGGGGGACAGATACGCAGTATTTT	CAITAGRGTDTQYF
TRBJ2-1	-	TRBD2	TRBV4-3	TGCGCCAGCAGCCAAGTGCCTAGCGGGAGCCTAACCTACAATGAGCAGTTCTTC	CASSQVPSGSLTYNEQFF
TRBJ1-2	-	TRBD1	TRBV6-4	TGTGCCAGCAGCCGTGGGACAGGGCGCTTGAGCTACACCTTC	CASSRGTGRLSYTF
TRBJ1-6	-	-	TRBV6-5	TGTGCCAGCAGTTCTCCGTCGGGAAGAAATTCACCCCTCCACTTT	CASSSPSGRNSPLHF
TRBJ1-5	-	-	TRBV28	TGTGCCAGCAAGCCGGGAGGTCAAGGTCAGCCCCAGCATTTT	CASKPGGQGQPQHF
TRBJ2-2	-	TRBD1	TRBV5-6	TGTGCCAGCAGAGGGACAGGGGCGGGCGGGGAGCTGTTTTTT	CASRGTGAGGELFF
TRBJ1-4	-	-	TRBV9	TGTGCCAGCAGCCCGAGGGGGGGTTATGAAGAAAAACTGTTTTTT	CASSPRGGYEEKLFF
TRBJ1-4	once	-	TRBV5-1	TGCGCCAGCAGCCCTACAGGTCCTTCAACTAATGAAAAACTGTTTTTT	CASSPTGPSTNEKLFF
TRBJ2-3	-	-	TRBV29-1	TGCAGCGTTGCATGGGGGGGCACAGATACGCAGTATTTT	CSVAWGGTDTQYF
TRBJ1-1	once	-	TRBV6-2/TRBV6-3	TGTGCCAGCAGTTACTCGGGTAGGACGGACTATCGGGAAACTGAAGCTTTCTTT	CASSYSGRTDYRETEAFF
TRBJ2-7	-	TRBD2	TRBV4-3	TGCGCCAGCAGCCAAGCCCTAGCGGGAGGCTACGAGCAGTACTTC	CASSQALAGGYEQYF
TRBJ2-1	-	-	TRBV7-2	TGTGCCAGTTCCTTTGGGGAGGATGAGCAGTTCTTC	CASSFGEDEQFF
TRBJ2-7	once	-	TRBV6-5	TGTGCCAGCAGCACCGGGTCCACCTACGAGCAGTACTTC	CASSTGSTYEQYF
TRBJ1-1	-	-	TRBV7-9	TGTGCCAGCAGCTTAGCGGAGGCAATGAACACTGAAGCTTTCTTT	CASSLAEAMNTEAFF
TRBJ1-5	-	TRBD1	TRBV7-2	TGTGCCAGCAGCCCCGCAGGGGGCTTAAATCAGCCCCAGCATTTT	CASSPAGGLNQPQHF